This T cell receptor beta chain was recovered during a study of blood T cell repertoires in COVID-19 (TCRdb year 2020). About the investigation overall: Samples covering the acute and convalescent phases of COVID-19 were provided by collaborators in the United States, Italy and Spain. The material from the prospective study consisted of cDNA or gDNA derived from T cells, B-cell-depleted T cells, or PBMCs. Deeply sampled blood TCRbeta repertoires from subjects exposed to, actively infected with, or recovered from COVID-19 were included in the dataset. The repertoires were released in a freely available public database intended as a resource for research on the immune response to SARS-CoV-2. Samples came from the ongoing ImmuneRACE study (first 160 participants) plus 1,254 subjects from 6 global collaborators. Sample metadata almost always included a de-identified subject ID, COVID-19 status, age in years and sex. Where HLA class I and class II types were available, the types were taken from metadata supplied by the sample provider, not from assay-based typing. Results and caveats for the whole study, not just this receptor: The amount of clinical and demographic metadata varied by source and participant and was provided uncurated.

The immunoSEQ Assay, a bias-controlled multiplex PCR, was used to amplify TCRbeta CDR3 regions from genomic DNA. The paper's data handling went like this. The number of nucleated cells in each sample was estimated by amplification of reference gene primers within the assay. Sequence reads were collapsed and filtered to measure the absolute abundance of every unique TCRbeta CDR3 rearrangement. Productive Simpson clonality was computed per sample as the square root of Simpson's diversity index over productive rearrangements. The table was pulled from immuneACCESS by TCRdb, which kept in-frame rearrangements only. Such tables lose some clones; where checked, under half of the loss comes from unresolved V genes, and the rest has no known cause. V, J and clone size reflect that table, while D and trimming were determined from the DNA. Here the sample has roughly 240,000 clones; less than 90% occur a single time. The ten largest clones represent less than 6% of the sample.

Taken from cysteine to phenylalanine, the CDR3 has 11 residues. Just the 33-base CDR3 DNA is kept, in frame starting at base 1. Looking up the germline V gene (reference sequence) yields CDR1 MNHEY and CDR2 SMNVEV. Trimming takes 5 bases from V and 12 bases from J, and the germline ends sit 14 bases apart. Samples from volunteer blood donors who had recovered from COVID-19 were contributed by a second Seattle source. Each collaborating institution followed its own protocols to collect whole blood in K2EDTA tubes. For TCRbeta analysis, collaborators shipped samples in one of three forms: frozen whole blood, isolated PBMCs, or DNA extracted from either of those sample types. This clone was seen only once. The antigen it binds to is not known. One base away there is no much larger clone; base qualities are not given.

The chain is assembled from TRBV27 and TRBJ2-7, with no D gene named confidently. This receptor was identified in a man aged 55 to 70 who had recovered from COVID-19. Sequenced material: peripheral blood. The DNA sequence reads TGTGCCAGCAGTCTTCACCCTGGGCGGTACTTC. This translates into CASSLHPGRYF.